These 28 T cell receptor beta chains originate from one sample sequenced in a study of CXCR3-negative and CXCR3-positive naive CD8 T cells. Study-wide results and caveats: For CXCR3-positive naive cells, TRB CDR3s were more hydrophobic than those of CXCR3-negative naive cells.

Which antigens these TCRs recognize remains unknown. 5' RACE that incorporated UMI labels was used to prepare the TRB cDNA libraries. TCRdb re-called the 5' RACE reads; one entry per CDR3 protein, DNA not given. Recorded here are around 140,000 distinct CDR3 sequences; the top ten clones represent around 0.44%. Input material: naive CXCR3+ CD8+ T cells from blood. This sample's subset: CD45RO-CCR7+CD27+CD95- naive CD8+ T cells expressing CXCR3 (TNR3+). Receptors originate from a human donor in good health. Some clones in this sample may be carry-over from other donors' samples.

The chain uses TRBV10-3 and TRBJ2-1; TCRdb's D call, TRBD2, is unchecked because there is no DNA. Germline CDR1 ENHRY, CDR2 SYGVKD. There are 17 residues in the CDR3. CDR3 sequence reads: CALSDFISSGAYNEQFF.

CDR3 sequence: CASSLGGGANVLTF. The rearrangement joins TRBV7-9 to TRBJ2-6; lacking DNA, the TRBD2 call made by TCRdb goes unchecked. The CDR3 consists of 14 residues. The V gene's germline CDR1 is SEHNR and CDR2 FQNEAQ (reference sequence).

The chain is built from TRBV25-1 and TRBJ2-3; with no DNA, the TCRdb D assignment of TRBD2 cannot be verified. CDR1 MGHDK and CDR2 SYGVNS come from the germline V gene. The CDR3 is 15 residues long. The CDR3 loop reads CASSESGLGTDTQYF.

CDR3 loop: CASSHGQGTASGNTIYF. The rearrangement uses TRBV6-2 or TRBV6-3 and TRBJ1-3; TCRdb returns TRBD1, unconfirmable since there is no DNA. The germline V gene has CDR1 MNHEY and CDR2 SVGEGT. CDR3 length equals 17 residues.

V is TRBV4-1 and J is TRBJ1-1. The CDR3 spans 15 residues. The germline V gene has CDR1 MGHRA and CDR2 YSYEKL. The CDR3 here is CASSQGPGLGAEAFF.

The chain is built from TRBV4-1 and TRBJ2-7; TCRdb's D call of TRBD2 is untestable without DNA. Per the germline V gene, CDR1 is MGHRA and CDR2 is YSYEKL. This CDR3 has 15 residues. The CDR3 sequence: CASSQGAGGFYEQYF.

CDR3 sequence reads: CASSLSSGALYEQYF. This sequence joins TRBV11-2 and TRBJ2-7; lacking DNA, the TRBD2 call made by TCRdb goes unchecked. The CDR3 extends over 15 amino acids. The germline CDR1 and CDR2 sequences are SGHAT and FQNNGV.

V gene TRBV29-1 combines with J gene TRBJ2-2. Germline CDR1 SQVTM, CDR2 ANQGSEA. The CDR3 loop spans 14 amino acids. CDR3 residues: CSVPQAANTGELFF.

The chain is built from TRBV28 and TRBJ2-3; checking the TCRdb D call of TRBD1 is not possible without DNA. The length of the CDR3 is 14 residues. CDR1 and CDR2 from the germline V gene are MDHEN and SYDVKM. The CDR3 loop is CASSPGLAPDTQYF.

This rearrangement joins TRBV7-9 to TRBJ1-1. Germline-derived CDR1 and CDR2 are SEHNR and FQNEAQ (reference sequence). The CDR3 has 13 residues. The CDR3: CASSPSGAAEAFF.

The genes are TRBV20-1 and TRBJ1-3. In germline, CDR1 is DFQATT, CDR2 SNEGSKA (reference sequence). CDR3 size: 16 residues. CDR3 region: CSARDMEGEGGNTIYF.

The V call is TRBV29-1, the J call TRBJ2-2. CDR1 and CDR2 (germline): SQVTM, ANQGSEA. The CDR3 totals 11 residues. CDR3 residues: CSAEVAGELFF.

J is TRBJ2-7 and V is TRBV11-2. Germline V CDR1 and CDR2: SGHAT, FQNNGV. This CDR3 is built from 12 residues. This CDR3 is CASSLSPYEQYF.

J is TRBJ2-1 and V is TRBV5-1; the D gene TCRdb calls, TRBD1, cannot be checked with no DNA. Per germline, CDR1 SGHRS and CDR2 YFSETQ. This CDR3 region has 16 residues. The CDR3 region is CASSLASAARDNEQFF.

This chain links TRBV12-3 or TRBV12-4 with TRBJ1-2; the TCRdb D gene call, TRBD1, has no DNA to confirm it. This CDR3 contains 13 residues. CDR3 amino acids: CASSWGENYGYTF.

This CDR3 reads CASSPGATSTDTQYF. The chain is built from TRBV7-2 and TRBJ2-3; TCRdb selects TRBD1, and the lack of DNA leaves this call unchecked. The CDR3 consists of 15 residues. Germline V gene data show CDR1 as SGHTA and CDR2 as FQGNSA.

The V gene is TRBV6-5, the J gene TRBJ2-7; TCRdb outputs TRBD1, but without DNA this stays unchecked. The CDR3 covers 19 residues. Germline V gene data show CDR1 as MNHEY and CDR2 as SVGAGI. This chain's CDR3 is CASSLRHWSPGTGTYEQYF.

The chain couples TRBV28 to TRBJ1-1; TCRdb's D call of TRBD1 is untestable without DNA. The CDR3 runs to 16 residues. CDR1 is MDHEN, CDR2 SYDVKM, per germline. The CDR3 loop is CASSSRTGLVNTEAFF. Full variable domain (remainder filled in from reference TRBV28 and TRBJ1-1): DVKVTQSSRYLVKRTGEKVFLECVQDMDHENMFWYRQDPGLGLRLIYFSYDVKMKEKGDIPEGYSVSREKKERFSLILESASTNQTSMYLCASSSRTGLVNTEAFFGQGTRLTVV.

V usage is TRBV11-3 and J usage is TRBJ2-1; TCRdb's D call of TRBD2 is untestable without DNA. Germline CDR1 is SGHNT and CDR2 is YENEEA. The CDR3 runs to 18 residues. The CDR3 sequence: CASSLAWTSGGAYNEQFF.

V gene TRBV29-1 combines with J gene TRBJ1-2. Germline V lookup: CDR1 SQVTM, CDR2 ANQGSEA. There are 13 residues in the CDR3. The CDR3: CSVRGGRDYGYTF. The whole variable domain, filled in from reference TRBV29-1 and TRBJ1-2, reads SAVISQKPSRDICQRGTSLTIQCQVDSQVTMMFWYRQQPGQSLTLIATANQGSEATYESGFVIDKFPISRPNLTFSTLTVSNMSPEDSSIYLCSVRGGRDYGYTFGSGTRLTVV.

The rearrangement uses TRBV30 and TRBJ2-7; the TCRdb D gene call, TRBD1, has no DNA to confirm it. Germline V gives CDR1 GTSNPN, CDR2 SVGIG (reference sequence). The CDR3 loop spans 13 amino acids. CDR3 sequence reads: CAWSTTGTYEQYF.

This chain connects TRBV2 to TRBJ2-1; the D call of TRBD2 rests on TCRdb alone, since no DNA is present to check it. The CDR3 contains 15 residues. Germline lookup yields CDR1 SNHLY and CDR2 FYNNEI. CDR3 loop: CASSATSGRGNEQFF.

V usage is TRBV27 and J usage is TRBJ2-1; TCRdb reports TRBD2, a call that lacks DNA to check it against. CDR1 is MNHEY, CDR2 SMNVEV, per germline (reference sequence). The length of the CDR3 is 13 residues. This CDR3 is CASSTGEAHEQFF.

The rearrangement uses TRBV29-1 and TRBJ2-7; checking the TCRdb D call of TRBD2 is not possible without DNA. The germline V gene encodes CDR1 SQVTM and CDR2 ANQGSEA. This CDR3 is built from 12 residues. This CDR3 is CSVSPGSYEQYF.

The CDR3 reads CSVPGQGPGELFF. This rearrangement joins TRBV29-1 to TRBJ2-2; the TCRdb D gene call, TRBD1, has no DNA to confirm it. CDR1 and CDR2 from the germline V gene are SQVTM and ANQGSEA. The CDR3 sequence is 13 residues long.

The chain joins TRBV29-1 to TRBJ2-2; TCRdb lists TRBD1, though no DNA is available to test this call. The CDR3 covers 13 residues. Per germline, CDR1 SQVTM and CDR2 ANQGSEA. The CDR3 region is CSVRDQNTGELFF.

The chain uses TRBV29-1 and TRBJ2-3. The CDR3 is made up of 13 amino acids. Germline V gene sequence: CDR1 SQVTM, CDR2 ANQGSEA. This CDR3 is CSGVPASTDTQYF.

This chain joins TRBV3-1 and TRBJ2-7; TCRdb calls TRBD2, which cannot be checked without DNA. The germline CDR1 and CDR2 sequences are LGHDT and YNNKEL (reference sequence). The CDR3 has 13 amino acids. CDR3 amino acids: CASSQVAGDQQYF.